This TCR beta chain was identified in a study of blood T cells in healthy people across ages. Across the whole study: Using template switching, researchers captured about one barcoded beta molecule for each two T cells.

Primers used in a second PCR of about 6 to 11 cycles were a sample-barcoded 5' primer and a J-beta primer mix. With 12 random nucleotides, a template-switch adaptor tagged each individual cDNA molecule. TCRdb ran MiXCR on the 5' RACE reads and lists one entry per CDR3 protein. The sample yields over a million distinct CDR3 sequences, around 55% seen once. General study points: Age advanced and TCR beta diversity per million T cells fell, roughly linearly.

Worth noting for this clonotype: Its target is not known.

The sequence derives from a man aged 18-30 years in good health. Input material: blood.

The CDR3 sequence: CAILSSGYSDEQFF. The DNA for the CDR3 is TGTGCCATACTAAGCAGCGGCTATAGCGATGAGCAGTTCTTC. The V call is TRBV6-6, the J call TRBJ2-1; a possible D gene is TRBD2 (5 bases). CDR1 and CDR2 (germline): MNHNY, SVGAGI (reference sequence). V lost 10 bases and J lost 8, with 21 bases in between. There are 14 residues in the CDR3.